The present entry profiles one TCR beta chain with its context. Which antigen it targets is not known. No much larger clone is present one base from it, and per-base qualities are unavailable. The data were obtained in a study of blood T cell repertoires in COVID-19 (dated by TCRdb to 2018 to 2021). Broadly, across the study: Samples covering the acute and convalescent phases of COVID-19 were provided by collaborators in the United States, Italy and Spain. The material from the prospective study consisted of cDNA or gDNA derived from T cells, B-cell-depleted T cells, or PBMCs. The dataset comprised deeply sampled blood TCRbeta repertoires from subjects exposed to, actively infected with, or recovered from COVID-19. The repertoires were released in a freely available public database meant as a resource for research on the immune response to SARS-CoV-2. Samples came from the ongoing ImmuneRACE study (first 160 participants) plus 1,254 subjects from 6 global collaborators. Sample metadata almost always included a de-identified subject ID, COVID-19 status, age in years and sex. Where available, HLA class I and class II types were taken from metadata supplied by the sample provider and were not determined by assay-based typing. Study-wide findings and limitations: Clinical and demographic metadata were provided uncurated, with the amount varying by source and participant.

TCRbeta CDR3 regions were amplified from genomic DNA by means of the immunoSEQ Assay, a bias-controlled multiplex PCR. The source study handled its data this way. The number of nucleated cells in each sample was estimated from the amplification of reference gene primers within the assay. To quantify the absolute abundance of each unique TCRbeta CDR3 rearrangement, sequence reads were collapsed and filtered. For each sample, productive Simpson clonality was calculated as the square root of Simpson's diversity index across productive rearrangements. The clones in this table, taken by TCRdb from immuneACCESS, are in-frame only. Not every clone is retained; where verified, under half of the shortfall comes from an unresolved V gene, and the cause of the rest is unknown. That table gives V, J and clone size, and the DNA gave D and trimming. Within this sample are approximately 100,000 clones, with just under 85% of them counted one time only. Roughly a tenth of the sample is held by the ten biggest clonotypes.

Whole blood was collected in K2EDTA tubes by collaborating institutions according to the institutions' own protocols. Collaborator samples were shipped for TCRbeta analysis as frozen whole blood, isolated PBMCs, or DNA extracted from either sample type. The CDR3 holds 13 amino acids from the cysteine to the phenylalanine. Kept here is only the CDR3 DNA, which spans 39 bases and is read in frame from base 1. Here V drops 3 bases and J drops 7 bases, and the junction holds 3 bases not matched to any gene. CDR1 and CDR2 are drawn from the germline V gene: MDHEN, SYDVKM. The sequence derives from a man in his sixties or seventies with acute or convalescent COVID-19. What was sequenced was peripheral blood. Recombination joined TRBV28 with TRBJ2-1, with 7 middle bases fitting TRBD2. The CDR3 protein: CASSLRERNEQFF. The base sequence is TGTGCCAGCAGTTTGCGGGAGAGGAATGAGCAGTTCTTC.